One sample yielded the 28 T cell receptor beta chains listed below, sequenced in a study of blood T cell repertoires in COVID-19. Sequenced by immunoSEQ multiplex PCR; TCRdb stores in-frame clones only, minus some. The sample comprises 130,000 or so clones, just over 85% of which are singletons, and approximately 8% rests with the top ten. Sequencing used peripheral blood. The origin of the receptors is a woman in her sixties or seventies with acute or convalescent COVID-19.

V gene TRBV6-5 combines with J gene TRBJ2-5, with 7 bases identical to TRBD1. The J segment lost 3 bases and the V segment lost 6 bases, leaving 7 bases of the junction unmatched. Germline lookup yields CDR1 MNHEY and CDR2 SVGAGI. The CDR3 runs to 14 residues. The CDR3 nucleotides are TGTGCCAGCAGCTTCCCGGGACAGAAAGAGACCCAGTACTTC. This gives the protein CASSFPGQKETQYF.

J is TRBJ1-5 and V is TRBV19; no reliable D call. V was clipped by 7 bases and J by 0 bases, with 13 bases between them. Germline assignment: CDR1 LNHDA and CDR2 SQIVND (reference sequence). The CDR3 covers 15 residues. DNA of the CDR3: TGTGCCAGTATTAGAAGCACTCTTAGCAATCAGCCCCAGCATTTT. This encodes CASIRSTLSNQPQHF.

This clone was detected once. V is TRBV3-1 (or the pseudogene TRBV3-2) and J is TRBJ2-2; 9 bases fit TRBD1. The J segment lost 4 bases and the V segment lost 8 bases, leaving 5 bases of the junction unmatched. The germline V gene has CDR1 LGHDT and CDR2 YNNKEL (reference sequence). The CDR3 totals 14 residues. The CDR3 coding sequence is TGTGCCAGCCGGGGACAGGGCATCACCGGGGAGCTGTTTTTT. Protein: CASRGQGITGELFF.

The rearrangement joins TRBV30 to TRBJ1-6, with a weak D call TRBD1 (6 bases). The ends were cut back, 4 bases at V and 5 bases at J, with 15 bases in the middle. CDR3 length: 15 amino acids. The germline V gene encodes CDR1 GTSNPN and CDR2 SVGIG (reference sequence). CDR3: CAWTLVGAHNSPLHF. CDR3 coding DNA: TGTGCCTGGACTCTTGTGGGGGCGCATAATTCACCCCTCCACTTT.

The chain carries TRBV11-3 and TRBJ2-3; D call uncertain. This CDR3 contains 14 residues. The germline gives CDR1 SGHNT, CDR2 YENEEA. V was clipped by 5 bases and J by 4 bases, with 13 bases between them. The CDR3 region is CASSALPPADTQYF. The CDR3, as DNA: TGTGCCAGCAGCGCCCTGCCCCCAGCAGATACGCAGTATTTT.

The chain carries TRBV28 and TRBJ1-1; tentative D call: TRBD1 (6 bases). Trimming left V 10 bases short and J 4 bases short, with 10 bases between. The CDR3 is 11 residues long. CDR1 is MDHEN and CDR2 is SYDVKM in the germline V gene. The CDR3: CAITGSTEAFF. In nucleotides, the CDR3 is TGTGCCATTACAGGGTCCACTGAAGCTTTCTTT.

The J gene is TRBJ1-5, the V gene TRBV2; no clear D gene. Germline CDR1 reads SNHLY; CDR2 reads FYNNEI. V lost 9 bases and J 6 bases, leaving 21 bases between the germline ends. The CDR3 totals 15 residues. As DNA, the CDR3 is TGTGCCAGTAATGGAGCCACGGCTACGGGTCAGCCCCAGCATTTT. Amino acid sequence: CASNGATATGQPQHF.

The chain links TRBV11-2 to TRBJ2-3; the D is unclear. This CDR3 region has 13 residues. V was trimmed by 4 bases and J by 4 bases, leaving 9 bases between them. Germline CDR1 is SGHAT and CDR2 is FQNNGV. The chain's CDR3 is CASSSLLSDTQYF. For the CDR3, the DNA is TGTGCCAGCAGCTCCCTTTTATCAGATACGCAGTATTTT.

V usage is TRBV7-2 and J usage is TRBJ1-2; D is possibly TRBD1 (5 bases). Trimming left V 5 bases short and J 1 base short, with 11 bases between. Germline CDR1 is SGHTA and CDR2 is FQGNSA. This CDR3 spans 14 amino acids. The CDR3 nucleotides read TGTGCCAGCAGCGGAACAGGTTTTAACTATGGCTACACCTTC. Translating it yields CASSGTGFNYGYTF.

The J gene is TRBJ2-2, the V gene TRBV5-1; weak D call: TRBD1 (7 bases). The length of the CDR3 is 15 residues. The V end lost 4 bases, the J end lost 4 bases, and 14 bases lay between the germline ends. Germline loops: CDR1 SGHRS, CDR2 YFSETQ. The CDR3 DNA is TGCGCCAGCAGCCAGGAGGGGGCTGGCACCGGGGAGCTGTTTTTT. Translated: CASSQEGAGTGELFF.

This rearrangement joins TRBV3-1 (or the pseudogene TRBV3-2) to TRBJ1-1; D remains ambiguous. Trimming pared 0 bases from V and 7 bases from J, leaving 9 bases between. Per germline, CDR1 LGHDT and CDR2 YNNKEL (reference sequence). The CDR3 totals 13 residues. The CDR3 DNA reads as TGTGCCAGCAGCCAAGAAAGGCGGGGTGAAGCTTTCTTT. Translated: CASSQERRGEAFF.

This chain links TRBV5-6 with TRBJ2-1; D perhaps matches TRBD2 (7 bases). Trimming left V 2 bases short and J 8 bases short, with 14 bases between. The germline CDR1 and CDR2 sequences are SGHDT and YYEEEE. The CDR3 length is 14 residues. CDR3 residues: CASSFGGPYDEQFF. In nucleotides, the CDR3 is TGTGCCAGCAGCTTCGGGGGGCCTTACGATGAGCAGTTCTTC. Variable domain in full (rest from reference TRBV5-6 and TRBJ2-1): DAGVTQSPTHLIKTRGQQVTLRCSPKSGHDTVSWYQQALGQGPQFIFQYYEEEERQRGNFPDRFSGHQFPNYSSELNVNALLLGDSALYLCASSFGGPYDEQFFGPGTRLTVL.

This rearrangement joins TRBV5-4 to TRBJ2-1; 8 nucleotides align to TRBD2. V gave up 4 bases and J gave up 7 bases; unmatched junction bases: 13. Looked up from germline, CDR1 is SGHNT and CDR2 is YYREEE (reference sequence). This CDR3 is 16 amino acids long. The CDR3 region has the DNA TGTGCCAGCAGCCACCCCGGGGGGGGCCGGGGGAATGAGCAGTTCTTC. This sequence encodes CASSHPGGGRGNEQFF.

The rearrangement links TRBV6-2 or TRBV6-3 to TRBJ2-3; 9 bases map to TRBD2. CDR3 length: 17 residues. Germline V gives CDR1 MNHEY, CDR2 SVGEGT. Losses at the gene ends were 6 bases for V and 3 bases for J; bases not matched to a gene: 13. The CDR3: CASSLPWGGGATDTQYF. The CDR3 DNA follows: TGTGCCAGCAGCCTCCCTTGGGGCGGGGGGGCAACAGATACGCAGTATTTT.

This chain connects TRBV28 to TRBJ1-2, with 7 bases matching TRBD1. V lost 6 bases and J lost 0; bases outside the gene matches: 4. Per germline, CDR1 MDHEN and CDR2 SYDVKM. The CDR3 loop spans 14 amino acids. The CDR3 spells CASSQGTANYGYTF. As DNA, the CDR3 is TGTGCCAGCAGCCAGGGGACAGCTAACTATGGCTACACCTTC.

The chain joins TRBV25-1 to TRBJ2-1; the match to TRBD1 covers 8 bases. The CDR3 consists of 13 residues. Germline V lookup: CDR1 MGHDK, CDR2 SYGVNS. The trim removed 7 bases at V and 8 bases at J, leaving 7 bases unmatched. The CDR3 sequence: CASKVAGGDEQFF. In DNA, the CDR3 is TGTGCCAGCAAAGTGGCAGGGGGCGATGAGCAGTTCTTC.

The chain has TRBV12-5 and TRBJ2-7, with a possible D match to TRBD2 (7 bases). The CDR3 sequence is 12 residues long. Germline CDR1 LGHNT, CDR2 FRNRAP. V dropped 6 bases and J dropped 5 bases, with 11 bases sitting between them. Here the CDR3 reads CASGPGGHEQYF. Here the CDR3 DNA reads TGTGCTAGTGGCCCCGGGGGGCACGAGCAGTACTTC. The whole variable domain, remainder taken from reference TRBV12-5 and TRBJ2-7, is DARVTQTPRHKVTEMGQEVTMRCQPILGHNTVFWYRQTMMQGLELLAYFRNRAPLDDSGMPKDRFSAEMPDATLATLKIQPSEPRDSAVYFCASGPGGHEQYFGPGTRLTVT.

The chain recombines TRBV5-1 with TRBJ2-3; TRBD2 agrees at 11 bases. In germline, CDR1 is SGHRS, CDR2 YFSETQ. V gave up 2 bases and J gave up 4 bases; unmatched junction bases: 6. The CDR3 runs 16 residues. CDR3 sequence reads: CASSFSGTSGADTQYF. For the CDR3, the DNA is TGCGCCAGCAGCTTCTCCGGGACTAGCGGAGCAGATACGCAGTATTTT.

V and J are TRBV3-1 (or the pseudogene TRBV3-2) and TRBJ2-4, with TRBD1 matching over 7 bases. There are 13 residues in the CDR3. The V gene's germline CDR1 is LGHDT and CDR2 YNNKEL (reference sequence). Losses at the gene ends were 4 bases for V and 9 bases for J; bases not matched to a gene: 6. CDR3 sequence: CASSPTGASIQYF. The CDR3 nucleotides read TGTGCCAGCAGCCCTACAGGGGCCAGCATTCAGTACTTC.

J is TRBJ1-5 and V is TRBV19; 7 bases map to TRBD1. Germline lookup yields CDR1 LNHDA and CDR2 SQIVND (reference sequence). The CDR3 contains 13 residues. V gave up 8 bases and J gave up 4 bases; unmatched junction bases: 5. CDR3 nucleotide sequence: TGTGCCAGTTGGGACAGCCGAAATCAGCCCCAGCATTTT. Protein sequence: CASWDSRNQPQHF.

The J gene is TRBJ2-5, the V gene TRBV5-5; 11 nucleotides align to TRBD1. CDR3 length equals 14 residues. Germline assignment: CDR1 SGHKS and CDR2 YYEKEE (reference sequence). J lost 5 bases, V lost 3 bases, and 3 bases had no gene match. The CDR3 DNA follows: TGTGCCAGCAGCTCCGGACAGGGGGCTGAGACCCAGTACTTC. Residues: CASSSGQGAETQYF.

The chain has TRBV4-2 and TRBJ2-4; maybe TRBD2 (5 bases). The V gene's germline CDR1 is LGHNA and CDR2 YNFKEQ. V lost 0 bases and J 0 bases, leaving 9 bases between the germline ends. CDR3 length equals 16 residues. Here the CDR3 reads CASSQELGLAKNIQYF. CDR3 nucleotides: TGTGCCAGCAGCCAAGAACTAGGCTTAGCCAAAAACATTCAGTACTTC.

The rearrangement links TRBV5-1 to TRBJ1-1, with TRBD1 matching 7 bases. CDR1 and CDR2 from the germline V gene are SGHRS and YFSETQ. J was trimmed by 0 bases and V by 4 bases; bases with no gene match: 3. The CDR3 covers 14 residues. The CDR3 sequence: CASSSTGVNTEAFF. CDR3 DNA sequence: TGCGCCAGCAGCAGTACAGGGGTGAACACTGAAGCTTTCTTT.

The chain is built from TRBV5-4 and TRBJ2-2, with D maybe TRBD1 (5 bases). The CDR3 covers 15 residues. The germline CDR1 and CDR2 sequences are SGHNT and YYREEE (reference sequence). Trimming shortened V by 4 bases and J by 2 bases, and 12 bases separated the two germline ends. The CDR3 region has the DNA TGTGCCAGCAGCCCCTCCAGGGCAAACACCGGGGAGCTGTTTTTT. Amino acids: CASSPSRANTGELFF.

The V and J genes are TRBV4-1 and TRBJ1-2, with 7 bases identical to TRBD1. V dropped 6 bases and J dropped 2; count of bases not matched to a gene: 6. This CDR3 is built from 14 residues. In germline, CDR1 is MGHRA, CDR2 YSYEKL. For the CDR3, the DNA is TGCGCCAGCAGACGCGAGACAGGGAACTATGGCTACACCTTC. Translation: CASRRETGNYGYTF.

The chain combines TRBV5-1 with TRBJ2-7; D gene unclear. Deletions cut 2 bases from V and 6 bases from J, with 6 bases between. The CDR3 extends over 11 amino acids. Per germline, CDR1 SGHRS and CDR2 YFSETQ. The CDR3 region has the DNA TGCGCCAGCAGCTTTCTACGCGAGCAGTACTTC. This sequence encodes CASSFLREQYF.

This clone is a singleton in its sample. The rearrangement joins TRBV24-1 to TRBJ2-5; D might be TRBD2 (6 bases). The germline V and J ends were trimmed by 3 bases and 2 bases, with 9 bases remaining between them. This CDR3 has 14 amino acids. From germline, CDR1 is KGHDR and CDR2 SFDVKD. The CDR3 bases are TGTGCCACCAGTGATAGTCGGGGGCAAGAGACCCAGTACTTC. It translates to CATSDSRGQETQYF.

V is TRBV5-8 and J is TRBJ2-6; 9 bases align to TRBD1. This CDR3 is 17 amino acids long. The ends lost 6 bases at V and 2 bases at J; junction bases unmatched: 9. Germline V CDR1 and CDR2: SGHTS, YDEGEE. The CDR3 sequence: CASTLGQGLTGANVLTF. The CDR3 bases are TGTGCCAGCACCCTAGGACAGGGGCTTACTGGGGCCAACGTCCTGACTTTC.